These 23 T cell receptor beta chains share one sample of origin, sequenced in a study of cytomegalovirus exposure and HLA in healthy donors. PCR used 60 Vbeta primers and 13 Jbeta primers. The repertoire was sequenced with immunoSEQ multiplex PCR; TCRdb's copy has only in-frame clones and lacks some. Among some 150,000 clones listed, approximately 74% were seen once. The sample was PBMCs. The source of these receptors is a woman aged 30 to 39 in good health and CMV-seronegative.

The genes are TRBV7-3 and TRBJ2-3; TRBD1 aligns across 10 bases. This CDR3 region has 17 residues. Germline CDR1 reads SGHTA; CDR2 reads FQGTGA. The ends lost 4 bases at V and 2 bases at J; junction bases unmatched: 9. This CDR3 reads CASSSTGGQGTTDTQYF. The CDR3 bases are TGTGCCAGCAGCTCCACGGGGGGACAGGGGACCACAGATACGCAGTATTTT.

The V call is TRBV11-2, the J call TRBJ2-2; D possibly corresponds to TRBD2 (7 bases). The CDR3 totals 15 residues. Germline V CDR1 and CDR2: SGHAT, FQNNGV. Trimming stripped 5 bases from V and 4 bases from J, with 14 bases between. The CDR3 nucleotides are TGTGCCAGCAGCCCCCTGAGGGGGGGCACCGGGGAGCTGTTTTTT. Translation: CASSPLRGGTGELFF.

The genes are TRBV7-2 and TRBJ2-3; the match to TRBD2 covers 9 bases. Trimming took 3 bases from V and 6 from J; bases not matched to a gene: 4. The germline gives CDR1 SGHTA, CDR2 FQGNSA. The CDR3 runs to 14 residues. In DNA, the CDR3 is TGTGCCAGCAGCTTTAGCGGGGGACCCGATACGCAGTATTTT. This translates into CASSFSGGPDTQYF.

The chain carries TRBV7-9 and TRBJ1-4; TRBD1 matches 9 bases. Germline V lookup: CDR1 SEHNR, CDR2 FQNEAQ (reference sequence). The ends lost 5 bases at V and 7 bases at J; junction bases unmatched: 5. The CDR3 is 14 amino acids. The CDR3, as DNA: TGTGCCAGCAGCCCACAGGGGGCCGGTGAAAAACTGTTTTTT. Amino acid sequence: CASSPQGAGEKLFF.

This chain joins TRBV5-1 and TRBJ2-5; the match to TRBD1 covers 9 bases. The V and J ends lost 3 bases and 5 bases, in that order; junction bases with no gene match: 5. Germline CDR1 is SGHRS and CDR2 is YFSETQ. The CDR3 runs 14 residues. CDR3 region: CASSSTGGRETQYF. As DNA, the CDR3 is TGCGCCAGCAGCTCGACAGGGGGTAGGGAGACCCAGTACTTC.

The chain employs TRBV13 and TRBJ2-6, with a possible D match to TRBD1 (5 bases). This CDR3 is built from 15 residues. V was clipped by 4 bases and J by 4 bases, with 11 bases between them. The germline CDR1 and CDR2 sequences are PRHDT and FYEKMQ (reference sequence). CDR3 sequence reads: CASSSQGSGANVLTF. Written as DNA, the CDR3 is TGTGCCAGCAGCTCCCAGGGATCCGGGGCCAACGTCCTGACTTTC.

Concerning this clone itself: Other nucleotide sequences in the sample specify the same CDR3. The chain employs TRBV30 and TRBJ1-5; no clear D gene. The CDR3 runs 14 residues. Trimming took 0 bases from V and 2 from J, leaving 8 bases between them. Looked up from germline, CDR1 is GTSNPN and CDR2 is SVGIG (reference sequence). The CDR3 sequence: CAWSVNAGNQPQHF. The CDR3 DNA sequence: TGTGCCTGGAGTGTTAATGCAGGCAATCAGCCCCAGCATTTT. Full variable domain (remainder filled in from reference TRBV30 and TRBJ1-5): SQTIHQWPATLVQPVGSPLSLECTVEGTSNPNLYWYRQAAGRGLQLLFYSVGIGQISSEVPQNLSASRPQDRQFILSSKKLLLSDSGFYLCAWSVNAGNQPQHFGDGTRLSIL.

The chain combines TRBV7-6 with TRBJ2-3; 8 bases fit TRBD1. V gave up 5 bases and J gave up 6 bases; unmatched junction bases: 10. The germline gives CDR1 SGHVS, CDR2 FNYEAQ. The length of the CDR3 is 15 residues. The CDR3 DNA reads TGTGCCAGCAGCCAAACTCAGGGGGCAGGGGATACGCAGTATTTT. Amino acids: CASSQTQGAGDTQYF. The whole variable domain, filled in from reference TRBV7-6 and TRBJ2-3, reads GAGVSQSPRYKVTKRGQDVALRCDPISGHVSLYWYRQALGQGPEFLTYFNYEAQQDKSGLPNDRFSAERPEGSISTLTIQRTEQRDSAMYRCASSQTQGAGDTQYFGPGTRLTVL.

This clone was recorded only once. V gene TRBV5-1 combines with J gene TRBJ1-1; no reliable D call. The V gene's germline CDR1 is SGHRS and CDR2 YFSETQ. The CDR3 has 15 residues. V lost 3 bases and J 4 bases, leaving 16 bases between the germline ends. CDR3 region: CASSSDLGLGTEAFF. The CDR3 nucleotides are TGCGCCAGCAGCTCGGACTTGGGGTTGGGCACTGAAGCTTTCTTT.

The CDR3, as DNA: TGTGCCAGCAGCTTAGCCTGGACAGAGGATCCCTACGAGCAGTACTTC. Amino acids: CASSLAWTEDPYEQYF. The rearrangement links TRBV7-9 to TRBJ2-7; TRBD1 might be the D (6 bases). From germline, CDR1 is SEHNR and CDR2 FQNEAQ (reference sequence). V lost 0 bases, J lost 2 bases, and 14 bases lay in between. This CDR3 is 16 amino acids long.

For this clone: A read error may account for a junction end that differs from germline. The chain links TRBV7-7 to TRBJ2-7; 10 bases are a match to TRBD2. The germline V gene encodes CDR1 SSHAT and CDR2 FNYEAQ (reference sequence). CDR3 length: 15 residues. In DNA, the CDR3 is TGTGCTAGCAGCTTAAGCCTAGCGGGAGCCTACGAGCAGTACTTC. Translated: CASSLSLAGAYEQYF. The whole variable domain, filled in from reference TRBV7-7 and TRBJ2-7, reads GAGVSQSPRYKVTKRGQDVTLRCDPISSHATLYWYQQALGQGPEFLTYFNYEAQPDKSGLPSDRFSAERPEGSISTLTIQRTEQRDSAMYRCASSLSLAGAYEQYFGPGTRLTVT.

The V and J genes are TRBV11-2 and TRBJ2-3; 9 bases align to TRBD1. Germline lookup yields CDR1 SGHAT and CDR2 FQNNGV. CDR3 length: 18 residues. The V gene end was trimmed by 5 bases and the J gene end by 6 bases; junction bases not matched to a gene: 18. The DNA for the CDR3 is TGTGCCAGCAGCCTATGGAAAAACCGGGACAGGGACTCGGATACGCAGTATTTT. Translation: CASSLWKNRDRDSDTQYF.

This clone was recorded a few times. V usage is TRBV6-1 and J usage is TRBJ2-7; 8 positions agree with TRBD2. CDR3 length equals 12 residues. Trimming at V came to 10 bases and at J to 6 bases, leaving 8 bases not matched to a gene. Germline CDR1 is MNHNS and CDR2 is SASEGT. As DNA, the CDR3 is TGTGCCACTCCGGGACTAGGCAGCGAGCAGTACTTC. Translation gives CATPGLGSEQYF.

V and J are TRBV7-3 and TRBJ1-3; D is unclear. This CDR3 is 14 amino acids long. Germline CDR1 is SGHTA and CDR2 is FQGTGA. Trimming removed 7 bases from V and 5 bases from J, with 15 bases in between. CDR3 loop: CASTAREARNTIYF. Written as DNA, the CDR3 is TGTGCCAGCACCGCACGGGAAGCGCGAAACACCATATATTTT.

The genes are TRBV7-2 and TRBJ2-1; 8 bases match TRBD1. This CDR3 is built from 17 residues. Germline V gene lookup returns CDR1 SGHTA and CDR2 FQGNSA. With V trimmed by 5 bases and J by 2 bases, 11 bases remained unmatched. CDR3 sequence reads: CASSRQPGTGPYNEQFF. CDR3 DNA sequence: TGTGCCAGCAGCCGCCAACCTGGGACAGGCCCCTACAATGAGCAGTTCTTC.

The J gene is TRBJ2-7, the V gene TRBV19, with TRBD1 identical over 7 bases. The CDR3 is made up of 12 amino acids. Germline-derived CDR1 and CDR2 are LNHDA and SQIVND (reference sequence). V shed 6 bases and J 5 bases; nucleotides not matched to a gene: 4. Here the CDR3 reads CASRGDSDEQYF. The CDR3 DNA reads TGTGCCAGTAGGGGGGACAGTGACGAGCAGTACTTC.

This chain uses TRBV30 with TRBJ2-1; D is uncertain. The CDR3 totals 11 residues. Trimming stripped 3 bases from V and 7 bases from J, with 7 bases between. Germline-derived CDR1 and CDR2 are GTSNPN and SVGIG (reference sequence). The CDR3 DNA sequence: TGTGCCTGGAGCCAAGCGAATGAGCAGTTCTTC. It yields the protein CAWSQANEQFF.

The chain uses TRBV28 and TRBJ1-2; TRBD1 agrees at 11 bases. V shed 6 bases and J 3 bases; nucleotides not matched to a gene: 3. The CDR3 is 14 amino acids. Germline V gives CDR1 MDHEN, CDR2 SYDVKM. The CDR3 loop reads CASSLGQGDYGYTF. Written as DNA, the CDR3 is TGTGCCAGCAGCTTGGGACAGGGGGACTATGGCTACACCTTC.

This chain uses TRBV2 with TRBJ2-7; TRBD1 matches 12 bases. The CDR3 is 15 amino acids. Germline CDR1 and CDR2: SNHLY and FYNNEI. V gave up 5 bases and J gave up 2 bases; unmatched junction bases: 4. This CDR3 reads CASSTGQGAAYEQYF. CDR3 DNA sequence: TGTGCCAGCAGTACGGGACAGGGGGCCGCCTACGAGCAGTACTTC. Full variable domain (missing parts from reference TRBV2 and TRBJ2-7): EPEVTQTPSHQVTQMGQEVILRCVPISNHLYFYWYRQILGQKVEFLVSFYNNEISEKSEIFDDQFSVERPDGSNFTLKIRSTKLEDSAMYFCASSTGQGAAYEQYFGPGTRLTVT.

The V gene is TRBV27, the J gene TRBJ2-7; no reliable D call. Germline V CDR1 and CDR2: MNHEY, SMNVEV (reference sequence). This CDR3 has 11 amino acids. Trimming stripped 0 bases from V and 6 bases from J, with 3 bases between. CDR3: CASSLSGEQYF. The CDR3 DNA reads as TGTGCCAGCAGTTTATCCGGCGAGCAGTACTTC.

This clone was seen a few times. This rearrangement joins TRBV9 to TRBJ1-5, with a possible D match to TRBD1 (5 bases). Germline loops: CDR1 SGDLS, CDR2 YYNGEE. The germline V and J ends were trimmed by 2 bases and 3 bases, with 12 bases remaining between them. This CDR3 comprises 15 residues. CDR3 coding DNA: TGTGCCAGCAGCGTCTCGGGGGACGACAATCAGCCCCAGCATTTT. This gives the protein CASSVSGDDNQPQHF.

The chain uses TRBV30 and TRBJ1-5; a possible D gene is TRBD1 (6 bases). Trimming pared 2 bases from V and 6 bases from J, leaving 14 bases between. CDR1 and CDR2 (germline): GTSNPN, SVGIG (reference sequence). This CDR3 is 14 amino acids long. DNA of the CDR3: TGTGCCTGGAGTCCGGGACAATATCCTCAGCCCCAGCATTTT. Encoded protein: CAWSPGQYPQPQHF.

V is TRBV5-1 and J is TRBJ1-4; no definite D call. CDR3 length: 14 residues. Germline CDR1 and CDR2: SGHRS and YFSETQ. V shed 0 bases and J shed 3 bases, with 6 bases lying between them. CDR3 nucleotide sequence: TGCGCCAGCAGCTTGGACAGCCCTAATGAAAAACTGTTTTTT. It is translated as CASSLDSPNEKLFF.